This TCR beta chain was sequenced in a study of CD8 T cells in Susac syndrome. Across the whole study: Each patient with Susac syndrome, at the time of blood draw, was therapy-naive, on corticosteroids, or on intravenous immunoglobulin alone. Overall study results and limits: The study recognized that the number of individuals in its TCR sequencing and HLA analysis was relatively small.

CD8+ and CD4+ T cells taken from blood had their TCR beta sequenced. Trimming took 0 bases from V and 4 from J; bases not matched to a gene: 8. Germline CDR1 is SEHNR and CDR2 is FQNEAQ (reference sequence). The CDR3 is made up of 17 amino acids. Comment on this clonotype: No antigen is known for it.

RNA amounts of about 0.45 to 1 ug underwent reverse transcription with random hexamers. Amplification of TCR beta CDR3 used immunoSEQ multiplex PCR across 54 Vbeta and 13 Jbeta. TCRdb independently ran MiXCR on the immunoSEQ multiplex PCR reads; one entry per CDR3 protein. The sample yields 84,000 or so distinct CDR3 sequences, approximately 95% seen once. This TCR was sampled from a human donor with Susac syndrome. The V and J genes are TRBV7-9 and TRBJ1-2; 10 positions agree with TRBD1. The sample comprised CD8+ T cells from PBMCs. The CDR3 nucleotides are TGTGCCAGCAGCTTAGCTCGGGGACAGGGGCCGATCTATGGCTACACCTTC. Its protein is CASSLARGQGPIYGYTF. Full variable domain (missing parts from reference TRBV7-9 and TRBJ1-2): DTGVSQNPRHKITKRGQNVTFRCDPISEHNRLYWYRQTLGQGPEFLTYFQNEAQLEKSRLLSDRFSAERPKGSFSTLEIQRTEQGDSAMYLCASSLARGQGPIYGYTFGSGTRLTVV.